The 5 T cell receptor beta chains given below trace back to one sample, sequenced in a study of blood T cell repertoires in COVID-19. Clones were read by immunoSEQ multiplex PCR, and TCRdb kept only the in-frame ones, dropping some. This table has under 200,000 clones, 80% appearing once. The source material was PBMCs or T cells enriched from blood (not recorded which). All receptors derive from a woman aged 55-69 years who had recovered from COVID-19.

This clone was seen more than once but under ten times. This sequence joins TRBV18 and TRBJ1-1, with unresolved D. This CDR3 contains 12 residues. Germline V gene sequence: CDR1 KGHSH, CDR2 LQKENI. V gave up 2 bases and J gave up 10 bases, with 11 bases separating them. CDR3 amino acids: CASSPDRVGAFF. In DNA form, the CDR3 reads TGTGCCAGCTCACCAGACCGGGTGGGAGCTTTCTTT.

This clone came up a few times. The chain couples TRBV19 to TRBJ2-3; TRBD2 matches at 8 bases. The CDR3 totals 16 residues. Germline-derived CDR1 and CDR2 are LNHDA and SQIVND (reference sequence). The V gene end was trimmed by 2 bases and the J gene end by 2 bases; junction bases not matched to a gene: 6. The CDR3 coding sequence is TGTGCCAGTAGTATACCGGGGGGGGCCATCACAGATACGCAGTATTTT. Translated: CASSIPGGAITDTQYF.

V and J are TRBV6-6 and TRBJ2-1; TRBD1 agrees at 7 bases. Germline CDR1 MNHNY, CDR2 SVGAGI (reference sequence). V shed 6 bases and J 3 bases; nucleotides not matched to a gene: 8. CDR3 length equals 15 residues. The CDR3 loop is CASSRGTVVYNEQFF. In nucleotides, the CDR3 is TGTGCCAGCAGCCGAGGGACAGTCGTCTACAATGAGCAGTTCTTC.

The V call is TRBV2, the J call TRBJ1-3, with 9 bases lining up with TRBD1. The CDR3 contains 15 residues. From germline, CDR1 is SNHLY and CDR2 FYNNEI. After removal of 6 bases from V and 2 bases from J, the junction contained 5 bases not matched to a gene. CDR3 sequence reads: CASSPTGGAGNTIYF. The CDR3 region has the DNA TGTGCCAGCAGCCCCACAGGGGGCGCTGGAAACACCATATATTTT.

This chain uses TRBV6-5 with TRBJ2-3; 8 bases agree with TRBD1. Germline assignment: CDR1 MNHEY and CDR2 SVGAGI. V was clipped by 4 bases and J by 4 bases; unmatched bases: 7. This CDR3 region has 15 residues. The CDR3 sequence: CASSSGQGRPDTQYF. CDR3 in DNA: TGTGCCAGCAGTTCTGGACAGGGTAGACCAGATACGCAGTATTTT.